These 23 T cell receptor beta chains originate from one sample sequenced in a study of technical replicates of blood from a few donors (dated by TCRdb to 2016 to 2017). Library construction relied on the immunoSEQ multiplex PCR assay. TCRdb took this table from immuneACCESS and kept in-frame rearrangements with V and J called. Such tables lack part of the clones; where checked against another copy, unresolved V genes explain under half of the gap, and the rest is unexplained. The table for this sample lists approximately 59,000 clones; around 87% of them were counted only once. Of the sample, approximately 5.4% is held by the ten largest clones. Sequencing was performed on PBMCs. The source is a human donor in good health. Some clones in this sample may be carry-over from other donors' samples.

The CDR3 region is CASSVLAGVGTDTQYF. DNA for the CDR3: TGTGCCAGCAGCGTACTAGCGGGAGTTGGTACAGATACGCAGTATTTT. V and J are TRBV9 and TRBJ2-3, with 10 bases matching TRBD2. Germline values: CDR1 SGDLS, CDR2 YYNGEE. With 1 base clipped from V and 3 bases from J, the junction kept 5 bases outside the gene matches. This CDR3 spans 16 amino acids.

The gene calls are TRBV7-9 and TRBJ1-1; tentative D call: TRBD1 (6 bases). There are 14 residues in the CDR3. Germline values: CDR1 SEHNR, CDR2 FQNEAQ (reference sequence). The V gene lost 2 bases and the J gene lost 3 bases, with 10 bases spanning the gap. The CDR3 nucleotides are TGTGCCAGCAGCTTAACAGGGCCCTACACTGAAGCTTTCTTT. Residues: CASSLTGPYTEAFF.

The chain couples TRBV7-8 to TRBJ2-7; D is possibly TRBD2 (6 bases). Trimming cost V 1 base and J 2 bases, with 12 bases left between them. The CDR3 runs 15 residues. CDR1 and CDR2 from the germline V gene are SGHVS and FQNEAQ. DNA of the CDR3: TGTGCCAGCAGCTTAGGGGCCGGGAGCCCCTACGAGCAGTACTTC. Its protein is CASSLGAGSPYEQYF.

This chain joins TRBV20-1 and TRBJ2-1, with D hard to call. The CDR3 runs 11 residues. From germline, CDR1 is DFQATT and CDR2 SNEGSKA (reference sequence). Trimming shortened V by 6 bases and J by 4 bases, and 7 bases separated the two germline ends. CDR3 coding DNA: TGCAGTGCCCTAGTATACAATGAGCAGTTCTTC. It yields the protein CSALVYNEQFF.

V usage is TRBV2 and J usage is TRBJ2-1, with TRBD2 identical over 9 bases. CDR1 and CDR2 (germline): SNHLY, FYNNEI. The CDR3 loop spans 16 amino acids. Trimming at V came to 3 bases and at J to 8 bases, leaving 11 bases not matched to a gene. Here the CDR3 DNA reads TGTGCCAGCAGTGATTCGGCGGGGGGGCCCAGCCATGAGCAGTTCTTC. Translation: CASSDSAGGPSHEQFF.

CDR3 amino acids: CASSLAGGLGDTQYF. The CDR3 DNA sequence: TGTGCCAGCAGTCTAGCGGGGGGGCTAGGGGATACGCAGTATTTT. The chain combines TRBV7-6 with TRBJ2-3, with 12 bases matching TRBD2. Germline CDR1 reads SGHVS; CDR2 reads FNYEAQ. V was pared by 6 bases and J by 6 bases, with 7 bases of the junction left unmatched. This CDR3 region has 15 residues.

The chain uses TRBV7-8 and TRBJ2-7; unclear D gene. Between the trimmed V and J ends, which lost 3 bases and 4 bases, there was a span of 16 bases. Germline V lookup: CDR1 SGHVS, CDR2 FQNEAQ. CDR3 length: 15 amino acids. The DNA of the CDR3 is TGTGCCAGCAGCTTGCCACCCGGAGCCTCATACGAGCAGTACTTC. This gives the protein CASSLPPGASYEQYF.

CDR3 sequence (DNA): TGTGCCAGCAGCCAACCCCCTGGCGGGAGCTTAGCAGATACGCAGTATTTT. Translating it yields CASSQPPGGSLADTQYF. This chain uses TRBV4-2 with TRBJ2-3; TRBD2 agrees at 7 bases. Germline V CDR1 and CDR2: LGHNA, YNFKEQ. This CDR3 spans 17 amino acids. Trimming cost V 2 bases and J 4 bases; bases outside gene matches: 12.

This clone appeared a single time. This rearrangement joins TRBV4-3 to TRBJ1-2; maybe TRBD1 (5 bases). CDR1 is LGHNA and CDR2 is YSLEER in the germline V gene. Trimming took 3 bases from V and 7 from J, leaving 18 bases between them. CDR3 size: 15 residues. CDR3: CASSQRRDYQGGYTF. As DNA, the CDR3 is TGCGCCAGCAGCCAGAGAAGGGACTACCAGGGTGGCTACACCTTC.

The rearrangement links TRBV9 to TRBJ2-3; 7 bases fit TRBD2. The germline gives CDR1 SGDLS, CDR2 YYNGEE. CDR3 size: 15 residues. V gave up 3 bases and J gave up 0 bases; unmatched junction bases: 4. The CDR3 reads CASSASGTSTDTQYF. CDR3 coding DNA: TGTGCCAGCAGCGCAAGCGGGACCAGCACAGATACGCAGTATTTT.

The chain is built from TRBV5-5 and TRBJ1-6, with D hard to call. Trimming left V 3 bases short and J 4 bases short, with 11 bases between. The CDR3 length is 15 residues. The germline CDR1 and CDR2 sequences are SGHKS and YYEKEE (reference sequence). This chain's CDR3 is CASSSSHSYNSPLHF. The DNA of the CDR3 is TGTGCCAGCAGCTCGTCGCACAGTTATAATTCACCCCTCCACTTT.

The chain recombines TRBV4-3 with TRBJ2-7; 8 positions agree with TRBD2. CDR3 size: 15 residues. The J segment lost 1 base and the V segment lost 8 bases, leaving 10 bases of the junction unmatched. Germline V gene lookup returns CDR1 LGHNA and CDR2 YSLEER. CDR3 nucleotides: TGCGCCAGCTCCTGGGGGGTAGCGGGATCCTACGAGCAGTACTTC. Its translation is CASSWGVAGSYEQYF.

The genes are TRBV15 and TRBJ1-6; no firm D call. The V and J ends lost 5 bases and 10 bases respectively, with 24 bases between them. CDR3 length: 17 amino acids. CDR1 and CDR2 from the germline V gene are LNHNV and YYDKDF (reference sequence). DNA for the CDR3: TGTGCCACCAGCCCTACCGGAAGCTGGAGAGCTGAGTCACCCCTCCACTTT. The encoded protein is CATSPTGSWRAESPLHF.

The chain links TRBV27 to TRBJ1-2; the D gene is possibly TRBD1 (5 bases). Germline assignment: CDR1 MNHEY and CDR2 SMNVEV (reference sequence). V lost 6 bases, J lost 5 bases, and 19 bases lay in between. The CDR3 runs to 15 residues. CDR3 DNA sequence: TGTGCCAGCAGCACAGGACCGAAGTTCTTTTATGGCTACACCTTC. Encoded protein: CASSTGPKFFYGYTF.

The chain carries TRBV10-2 and TRBJ2-1, with 8 bases fitting TRBD2. Trimming cost V 0 bases and J 6 bases; bases outside gene matches: 4. CDR1 and CDR2 from the germline V gene are WSHSY and SAAADI. The CDR3 extends over 15 amino acids. The DNA for the CDR3 is TGCGCCAGCAGTGAGTCAGCGGGAGAGGGCAATGAGCAGTTCTTC. This codes for CASSESAGEGNEQFF.

The chain recombines TRBV7-8 with TRBJ1-6; D remains unclear. Trimming shortened V by 4 bases and J by 10 bases, and 20 bases separated the two germline ends. The CDR3 has 16 residues. Germline assignment: CDR1 SGHVS and CDR2 FQNEAQ. The CDR3 loop reads CASSSTALPSLSPLHF. CDR3 DNA: TGTGCCAGCAGCTCCACCGCCCTGCCTAGCCTCTCACCCCTCCACTTT. Drawing the rest from reference TRBV7-8 and TRBJ1-6, the complete variable domain is GAGVSQSPRYKVAKRGQDVALRCDPISGHVSLFWYQQALGQGPEFLTYFQNEAQLDKSGLPSDRFFAERPEGSVSTLKIQRTQQEDSAVYLCASSSTALPSLSPLHFGNGTRLTVT.

Only a few counts were recorded for this clone. CDR3 DNA: TGTGCCAGCAGTTATCGGACAGGGGGCAACGAGCAGTACTTC. Amino acids: CASSYRTGGNEQYF. This sequence joins TRBV6-5 and TRBJ2-7; 11 nucleotides align to TRBD1. The CDR3 totals 14 residues. Germline values: CDR1 MNHEY, CDR2 SVGAGI. V lost 3 bases to trimming and J lost 5 bases; unmatched junction nucleotides: 3.

The chain has TRBV2 and TRBJ1-3; TRBD1 matches 7 bases. V gave up 7 bases and J gave up 0 bases; unmatched junction bases: 6. Germline CDR1 and CDR2: SNHLY and FYNNEI. The CDR3 is made up of 15 amino acids. CDR3 DNA sequence: TGTGCCAGCAAGACAGGGCGCCGCTCTGGAAACACCATATATTTT. It translates to CASKTGRRSGNTIYF.

V usage is TRBV4-2 and J usage is TRBJ2-4, with 10 bases identical to TRBD2. Germline trimming cut 2 bases from V and 2 bases from J; bases unmatched to any gene: 15. Germline V gene data show CDR1 as LGHNA and CDR2 as YNFKEQ. The CDR3 extends over 20 amino acids. The CDR3 loop is CASSQNLASGGKGPKNIQYF. CDR3 nucleotide sequence: TGTGCCAGCAGCCAAAACCTAGCTAGCGGGGGAAAGGGGCCCAAAAACATTCAGTACTTC.

V and J are TRBV4-1 and TRBJ2-5, with 8 bases lining up with TRBD2. This CDR3 is built from 19 residues. With 3 bases clipped from V and 4 bases from J, the junction kept 19 bases outside the gene matches. The V gene's germline CDR1 is MGHRA and CDR2 YSYEKL. CDR3 sequence: CASSHDPTGTGGGGETQYF. Here the CDR3 DNA reads TGCGCCAGCAGCCACGACCCAACGGGAACGGGAGGGGGGGGAGAGACCCAGTACTTC.

The chain joins TRBV19 to TRBJ2-1; D perhaps matches TRBD1 (5 bases). The germline CDR1 and CDR2 sequences are LNHDA and SQIVND (reference sequence). V shed 0 bases and J shed 1 base, with 10 bases lying between them. This CDR3 is built from 16 residues. CDR3 sequence reads: CASSIDVGASYNEQFF. The CDR3 DNA reads TGTGCCAGTAGTATAGATGTTGGGGCGTCCTACAATGAGCAGTTCTTC. Full variable domain (rest looked up from reference TRBV19 and TRBJ2-1): DGGITQSPKYLFRKEGQNVTLSCEQNLNHDAMYWYRQDPGQGLRLIYYSQIVNDFQKGDIAEGYSVSREKKESFPLTVTSAQKNPTAFYLCASSIDVGASYNEQFFGPGTRLTVL.

A few counts support this clone. This chain uses TRBV19 with TRBJ2-2; possible D gene TRBD1, 5 bases. The V gene's germline CDR1 is LNHDA and CDR2 SQIVND (reference sequence). The CDR3 runs to 13 residues. Trimming pared 7 bases from V and 3 bases from J, leaving 9 bases between. This CDR3 is CASNTGDTGELFF. The CDR3 DNA is TGTGCCAGTAATACAGGCGACACCGGGGAGCTGTTTTTT. The full variable domain, with the rest looked up from reference TRBV19 and TRBJ2-2, is DGGITQSPKYLFRKEGQNVTLSCEQNLNHDAMYWYRQDPGQGLRLIYYSQIVNDFQKGDIAEGYSVSREKKESFPLTVTSAQKNPTAFYLCASNTGDTGELFFGEGSRLTVL.

The chain recombines TRBV7-8 with TRBJ2-7, with 7 bases fitting TRBD2. Germline CDR1 and CDR2: SGHVS and FQNEAQ. J gave up 3 bases and V 1 base, and 9 bases lay outside the gene matches. There are 16 residues in the CDR3. The CDR3 DNA is TGTGCCAGCAGCTTAGTGCGATTTGGCGGGAGCTACGAGCAGTACTTC. Translated, it gives CASSLVRFGGSYEQYF.